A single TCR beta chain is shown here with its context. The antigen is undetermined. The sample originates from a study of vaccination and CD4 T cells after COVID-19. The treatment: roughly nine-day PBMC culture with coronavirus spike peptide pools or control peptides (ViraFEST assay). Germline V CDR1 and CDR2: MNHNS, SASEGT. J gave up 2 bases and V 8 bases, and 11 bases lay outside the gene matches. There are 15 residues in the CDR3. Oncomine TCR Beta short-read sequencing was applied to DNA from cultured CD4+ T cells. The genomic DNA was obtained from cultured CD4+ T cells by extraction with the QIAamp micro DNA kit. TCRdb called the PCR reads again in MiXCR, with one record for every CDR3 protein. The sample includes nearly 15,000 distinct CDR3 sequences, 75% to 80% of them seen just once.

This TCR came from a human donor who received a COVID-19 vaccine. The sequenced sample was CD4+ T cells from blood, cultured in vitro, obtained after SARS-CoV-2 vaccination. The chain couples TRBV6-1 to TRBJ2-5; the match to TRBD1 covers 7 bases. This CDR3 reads CASALDPGGQETQYF. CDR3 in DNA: TGTGCCAGCGCCCTAGACCCAGGGGGTCAAGAGACCCAGTACTTC.